A single T cell receptor (beta chain) is shown here with its context. The recovered donors of Cohort 3 showed two negative PCRs, clearance, or symptom resolution. The data derive from a study of blood T cell repertoires in COVID-19. Study details: Italy, Spain and the United States were the sources of the convalescent and acute COVID-19 samples. T cells, B-cell-depleted T cells, or PBMCs supplied cDNA or gDNA.

Generated by immunoSEQ multiplex PCR, the TCRdb table keeps only in-frame clones and is missing some. Of 260,000 or so clones in the sample, 85% were seen once. CDR1 MGHRA and CDR2 YSYEKL come from the germline V gene. The CDR3 spans 18 residues. V was clipped by 4 bases and J by 1 base; unmatched bases: 8. The chain employs TRBV4-1 and TRBJ2-6, with 9 bases lining up with TRBD1. The receptor was derived from a woman in her forties or fifties who had recovered from COVID-19. The sequenced sample was PBMCs or T cells enriched from blood (not recorded which). In DNA form, the CDR3 reads TGCGCCAGCAGCCGGTCGGGACAGGGCGGATCTGGGGCCAACGTCCTGACTTTC. Translated: CASSRSGQGGSGANVLTF.